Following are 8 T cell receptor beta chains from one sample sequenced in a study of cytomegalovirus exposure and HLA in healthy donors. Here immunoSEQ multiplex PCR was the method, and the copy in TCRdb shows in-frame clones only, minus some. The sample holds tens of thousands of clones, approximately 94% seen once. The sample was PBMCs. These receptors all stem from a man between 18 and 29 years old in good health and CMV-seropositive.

The CDR3: CASSFGLGLAKNIQYF. In DNA, the CDR3 is TGTGCCAGCAGCTTTGGACTAGGTCTAGCCAAAAACATTCAGTACTTC. This chain connects TRBV5-8 to TRBJ2-4; 7 nucleotides align to TRBD2. The germline CDR1 and CDR2 sequences are SGHTS and YDEGEE. The V gene end was trimmed by 2 bases and the J gene end by 0 bases; junction bases not matched to a gene: 5. This CDR3 has 16 residues.

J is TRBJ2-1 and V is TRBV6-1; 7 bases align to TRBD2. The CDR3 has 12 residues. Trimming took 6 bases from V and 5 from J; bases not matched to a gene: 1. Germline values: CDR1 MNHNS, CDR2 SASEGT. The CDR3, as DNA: TGTGCCAGCAGGCTAGCGGACAATGAGCAGTTCTTC. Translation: CASRLADNEQFF.

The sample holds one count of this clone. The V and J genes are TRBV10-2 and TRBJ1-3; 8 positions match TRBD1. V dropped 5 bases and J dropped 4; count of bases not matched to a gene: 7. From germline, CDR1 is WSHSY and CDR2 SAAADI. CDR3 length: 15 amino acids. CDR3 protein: CASSRRDRQGNTIYF. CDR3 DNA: TGCGCCAGCAGTCGCCGGGACAGGCAAGGAAACACCATATATTTT.

CDR3: CASSFATSGMDEQYF. CDR3 in DNA: TGTGCCAGCAGCTTTGCGACTAGCGGGATGGATGAGCAGTACTTC. The chain uses TRBV7-2 and TRBJ2-7; 11 bases are a match to TRBD2. The CDR3 covers 15 residues. The germline CDR1 and CDR2 sequences are SGHTA and FQGNSA. V trimming: 3 bases; J trimming: 7 bases; junction bases outside the gene matches: 8.

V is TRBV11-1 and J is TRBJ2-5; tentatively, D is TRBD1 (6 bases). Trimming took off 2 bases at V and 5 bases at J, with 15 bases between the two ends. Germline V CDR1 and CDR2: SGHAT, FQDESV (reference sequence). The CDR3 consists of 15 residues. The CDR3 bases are TGTGCCAGCAGCTTATCCAGGGGAGAAACGGAGACCCAGTACTTC. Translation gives CASSLSRGETETQYF.

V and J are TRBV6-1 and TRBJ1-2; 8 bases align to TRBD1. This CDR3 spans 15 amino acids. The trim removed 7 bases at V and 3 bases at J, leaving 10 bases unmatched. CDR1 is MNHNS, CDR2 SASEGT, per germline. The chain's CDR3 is CASTEAGTGDYGYTF. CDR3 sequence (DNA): TGTGCCAGCACCGAAGCTGGGACAGGAGACTATGGCTACACCTTC.

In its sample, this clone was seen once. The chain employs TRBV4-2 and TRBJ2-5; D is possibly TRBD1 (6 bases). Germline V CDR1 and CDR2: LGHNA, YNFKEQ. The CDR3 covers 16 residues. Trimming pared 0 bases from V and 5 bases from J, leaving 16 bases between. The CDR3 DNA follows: TGTGCCAGCAGCCAAGACAGGGGAACTGGCGGGGAGACCCAGTACTTC. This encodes CASSQDRGTGGETQYF.

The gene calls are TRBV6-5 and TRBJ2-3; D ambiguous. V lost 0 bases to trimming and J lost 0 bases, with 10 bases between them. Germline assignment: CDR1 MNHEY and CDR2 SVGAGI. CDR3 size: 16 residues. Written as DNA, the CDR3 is TGTGCCAGCAGTTACTCGTCGACTCTTAGCACAGATACGCAGTATTTT. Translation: CASSYSSTLSTDTQYF.